Below are 22 T cell receptor beta chains sequenced from a single sample in a study of shared T cell receptors in the human thymus. Clones were read by immunoSEQ multiplex PCR, and TCRdb kept only the in-frame ones, dropping some. The sample lists about 380,000 clones, 95% occurring once. The sample taken for sequencing was thymocytes. The receptors shown here come from a human donor.

V gene TRBV30 combines with J gene TRBJ2-3, with 10 nucleotides matching TRBD2. Losses at the gene ends were 0 bases for V and 3 bases for J; bases not matched to a gene: 6. Germline V gene data show CDR1 as GTSNPN and CDR2 as SVGIG (reference sequence). The CDR3 totals 16 residues. For the CDR3, the DNA is TGTGCCTGGAGTGTTCGGGCTAGCGGGAGAACAGATACGCAGTATTTT. This translates into CAWSVRASGRTDTQYF.

This clone was seen a handful of times. This rearrangement joins TRBV28 to TRBJ2-5; perhaps TRBD1 as D (7 bases). Germline V CDR1 and CDR2: MDHEN, SYDVKM. V lost 4 bases and J 5 bases, leaving 26 bases between the germline ends. The CDR3 length is 18 residues. For the CDR3, the DNA is TGTGCCAGCAGTTATTGTCGGGGCAGGGGGGCCTTCGGGGAGACCCAGTACTTC. Translated: CASSYCRGRGAFGETQYF.

CDR3 residues: CASSQDSRVELSNEQFF. The CDR3 bases are TGTGCCAGCAGCCAAGATAGTAGGGTGGAACTATCCAATGAGCAGTTCTTC. The rearrangement links TRBV14 to TRBJ2-1; D uncertain. This CDR3 has 17 residues. Germline loops: CDR1 SGHDN, CDR2 FVKESK. The ends were cut back, 0 bases at V and 6 bases at J, with 18 bases in the middle.

The chain recombines TRBV5-4 with TRBJ2-5; 11 bases are shared with TRBD2. Germline V gene lookup returns CDR1 SGHNT and CDR2 YYREEE (reference sequence). The CDR3 runs to 16 residues. The J segment lost 2 bases and the V segment lost 4 bases, leaving 7 bases of the junction unmatched. The CDR3 DNA follows: TGTGCCAGCAGCGACAGGACTAGCGGGTCACAAGAGACCCAGTACTTC. This encodes CASSDRTSGSQETQYF.

The chain has TRBV28 and TRBJ1-4; maybe TRBD1 (6 bases). With 8 bases removed from V and 6 bases from J, the gap between germline ends came to 7 bases. The germline V gene encodes CDR1 MDHEN and CDR2 SYDVKM. The CDR3 covers 11 residues. CDR3 sequence (DNA): TGTGCCAGCCAGGGGTATGAAAAACTGTTTTTT. This encodes CASQGYEKLFF.

The chain combines TRBV10-3 with TRBJ1-2; no reliable D call. This CDR3 comprises 15 residues. V gave up 0 bases and J gave up 2 bases, with 10 bases separating them. Germline CDR1 reads ENHRY; CDR2 reads SYGVKD. CDR3 sequence (DNA): TGTGCCATCAGTGAGTCGGGCAGGCGAAACTATGGCTACACCTTC. Amino acid sequence: CAISESGRRNYGYTF.

This sequence joins TRBV4-3 and TRBJ1-4; the D is unclear. The CDR3 runs to 18 residues. V was clipped by 0 bases and J by 0 bases, with 14 bases between them. The germline V gene encodes CDR1 LGHNA and CDR2 YSLEER. The DNA for the CDR3 is TGCGCCAGCAGCCAAGATCAGATTGGGCACGCAACTAATGAAAAACTGTTTTTT. It encodes CASSQDQIGHATNEKLFF.

The CDR3 loop reads CASSFRTDPPGTNYGYTF. CDR3 sequence (DNA): TGTGCCAGCAGCTTCAGGACCGACCCGCCAGGGACTAACTATGGCTACACCTTC. The V call is TRBV11-1, the J call TRBJ1-2, with D possibly TRBD1 on 5 matching bases. Germline values: CDR1 SGHAT, CDR2 FQDESV (reference sequence). The CDR3 sequence is 18 residues long. Trimming left V 3 bases short and J 0 bases short, with 20 bases between.

The chain employs TRBV28 and TRBJ1-1; D is unresolved. The germline V gene encodes CDR1 MDHEN and CDR2 SYDVKM. Trimming shortened V by 1 base and J by 1 base, and 7 bases separated the two germline ends. This CDR3 region has 14 residues. The CDR3 DNA sequence: TGTGCCAGCAGTTTATTGGAGGGGAACACTGAAGCTTTCTTT. It specifies CASSLLEGNTEAFF.

On this clone itself: One junction end disagrees with the germline gene, perhaps due to a read error. The same CDR3 arises from other DNA sequences in this sample as well. V usage is TRBV4-1 and J usage is TRBJ1-5, with 9 positions matching TRBD1. From germline, CDR1 is MGHRA and CDR2 YSYEKL. This CDR3 has 17 residues. The CDR3 coding sequence is TGCGCCAGCAGCCCCCCCCTGGGGGACAGGGCGGTTCAGCCCCAGCATTTC. It codes for CASSPPLGDRAVQPQHF.

The V gene is TRBV6-1, the J gene TRBJ1-1, with 7 nucleotides matching TRBD1. From germline, CDR1 is MNHNS and CDR2 SASEGT. There are 21 residues in the CDR3. The ends lost 1 base at V and 4 bases at J; junction bases unmatched: 24. The CDR3 spells CASSEVSPLTGSDTRSTEAFF. In nucleotides, the CDR3 is TGTGCCAGCAGTGAAGTCTCCCCGCTGACAGGGAGTGATACCAGGAGCACTGAAGCTTTCTTT.

The gene calls are TRBV5-1 and TRBJ2-2; TRBD1 matches at 7 bases. Germline assignment: CDR1 SGHRS and CDR2 YFSETQ. The trim removed 3 bases at V and 2 bases at J, leaving 1 base unmatched. The CDR3 has 14 residues. The DNA of the CDR3 is TGCGCCAGCAGCTGGGACAGCAACACCGGGGAGCTGTTTTTT. Its translation is CASSWDSNTGELFF.

DNA of the CDR3: TGCGCCAGCAGCCAAGATCGGGGGGCCGAGACCAAAAACATTCAGTACTTC. This encodes CASSQDRGAETKNIQYF. This chain connects TRBV4-3 to TRBJ2-4; possible D gene TRBD2, 7 bases. V was cut by 0 bases and J by 2 bases, with 14 bases left in between. Germline V CDR1 and CDR2: LGHNA, YSLEER. There are 17 residues in the CDR3.

This chain joins TRBV6-5 and TRBJ2-5; 12 bases fit TRBD1. The germline gives CDR1 MNHEY, CDR2 SVGAGI. The CDR3 consists of 15 residues. V lost 2 bases to trimming and J lost 5 bases; unmatched junction nucleotides: 3. Here the CDR3 DNA reads TGTGCCAGCAGTTACGGGACAGGGGGCAATGAGACCCAGTACTTC. As protein: CASSYGTGGNETQYF.

The gene calls are TRBV5-4 and TRBJ1-5; 12 nucleotides line up with TRBD1. Germline CDR1 is SGHNT and CDR2 is YYREEE (reference sequence). V was clipped by 5 bases and J by 2 bases; unmatched bases: 8. The CDR3 runs 17 residues. The CDR3 region has the DNA TGTGCCAGCAGTCCGGGACAGGGGGCGCAGGGCAATCAGCCCCAGCATTTT. Residues: CASSPGQGAQGNQPQHF.

The V call is TRBV13, the J call TRBJ2-1; 8 bases are shared with TRBD2. The CDR3 has 15 amino acids. With 5 bases clipped from V and 2 bases from J, the junction kept 5 bases outside the gene matches. Per the germline V gene, CDR1 is PRHDT and CDR2 is FYEKMQ (reference sequence). CDR3 nucleotides: TGTGCCAGCAGCAAGCGGGAGTTCACCTACAATGAGCAGTTCTTC. Protein: CASSKREFTYNEQFF. The whole variable domain, remainder taken from reference TRBV13 and TRBJ2-1, is AAGVIQSPRHLIKEKRETATLKCYPIPRHDTVYWYQQGPGQDPQFLISFYEKMQSDKGSIPDRFSAQQFSDYHSELNMSSLELGDSALYFCASSKREFTYNEQFFGPGTRLTVL.

The chain links TRBV14 to TRBJ2-3; tentatively, D is TRBD2 (5 bases). Germline V gene data show CDR1 as SGHDN and CDR2 as FVKESK. The CDR3 has 20 amino acids. Trimming shortened V by 4 bases and J by 2 bases, and 28 bases separated the two germline ends. CDR3 loop: CASSRKGPLALTYFTDTQYF. CDR3 DNA: TGTGCCAGCAGCCGAAAAGGCCCCTTAGCGTTAACGTATTTCACAGATACGCAGTATTTT.

The chain is built from TRBV5-6 and TRBJ2-3, with D uncertain. From germline, CDR1 is SGHDT and CDR2 YYEEEE. The CDR3 length is 13 residues. V lost 4 bases, J lost 2 bases, and 8 bases lay in between. Here the CDR3 reads CASSLLDTDTQYF. Here the CDR3 DNA reads TGTGCCAGCAGCCTACTCGACACAGATACGCAGTATTTT.

The chain couples TRBV7-8 to TRBJ2-5; D could derive from TRBD1 or TRBD2 (5 bases each). The CDR3 contains 15 residues. Trimming shortened V by 4 bases and J by 0 bases, and 12 bases separated the two germline ends. CDR1 and CDR2 from the germline V gene are SGHVS and FQNEAQ. The CDR3 coding sequence is TGTGCCAGCAGCTCTAGGGACCTGGACCAAGAGACCCAGTACTTC. Protein: CASSSRDLDQETQYF.

The chain uses TRBV11-2 and TRBJ2-2, with 9 bases that match TRBD2. Trimming cost V 0 bases and J 6 bases; bases outside gene matches: 14. The CDR3 has 19 amino acids. Germline V lookup: CDR1 SGHAT, CDR2 FQNNGV. DNA of the CDR3: TGTGCCAGCAGCTTAGATCTCCGGGGGTTAGCGGGAGTGCCCGGGGAGCTGTTTTTT. Translation: CASSLDLRGLAGVPGELFF. The whole variable domain, filled in from reference TRBV11-2 and TRBJ2-2, reads EAGVAQSPRYKIIEKRQSVAFWCNPISGHATLYWYQQILGQGPKLLIQFQNNGVVDDSQLPKDRFSAERLKGVDSTLKIQPAKLEDSAVYLCASSLDLRGLAGVPGELFFGEGSRLTVL.

V usage is TRBV11-2 and J usage is TRBJ1-4, with no clear D. This CDR3 spans 12 amino acids. Germline CDR1 and CDR2: SGHAT and FQNNGV. Trimming removed 2 bases at V and 7 bases at J, with 5 bases between. The CDR3 loop reads CASSLIPEKLFF. Here the CDR3 DNA reads TGTGCCAGCAGCTTAATCCCTGAAAAACTGTTTTTT.

This chain connects TRBV4-1 to TRBJ2-3; TRBD1 agrees at 9 bases. Germline CDR1 is MGHRA and CDR2 is YSYEKL. Germline trimming cut 3 bases from V and 5 bases from J; bases unmatched to any gene: 15. The CDR3 covers 18 residues. The CDR3 spells CASSHHPQGAECGDTQYF. In DNA form, the CDR3 reads TGCGCCAGCAGCCACCACCCACAGGGGGCAGAGTGTGGAGATACGCAGTATTTT.